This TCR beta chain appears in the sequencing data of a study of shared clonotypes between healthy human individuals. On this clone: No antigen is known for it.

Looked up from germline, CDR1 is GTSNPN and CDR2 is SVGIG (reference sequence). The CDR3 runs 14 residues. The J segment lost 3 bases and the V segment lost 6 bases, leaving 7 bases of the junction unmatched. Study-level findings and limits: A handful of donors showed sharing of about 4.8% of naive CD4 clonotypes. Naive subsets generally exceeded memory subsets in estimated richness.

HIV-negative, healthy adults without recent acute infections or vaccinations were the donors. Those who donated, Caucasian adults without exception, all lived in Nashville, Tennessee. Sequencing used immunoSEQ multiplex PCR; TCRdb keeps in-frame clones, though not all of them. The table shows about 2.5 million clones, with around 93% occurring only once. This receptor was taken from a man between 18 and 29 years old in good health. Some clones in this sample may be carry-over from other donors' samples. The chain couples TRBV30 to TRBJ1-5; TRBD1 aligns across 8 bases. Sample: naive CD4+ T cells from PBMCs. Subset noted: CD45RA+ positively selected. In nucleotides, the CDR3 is TGTGCCTGCGCCGGGACAGGCCACAATCAGCCCCAGCATTTT. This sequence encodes CACAGTGHNQPQHF.